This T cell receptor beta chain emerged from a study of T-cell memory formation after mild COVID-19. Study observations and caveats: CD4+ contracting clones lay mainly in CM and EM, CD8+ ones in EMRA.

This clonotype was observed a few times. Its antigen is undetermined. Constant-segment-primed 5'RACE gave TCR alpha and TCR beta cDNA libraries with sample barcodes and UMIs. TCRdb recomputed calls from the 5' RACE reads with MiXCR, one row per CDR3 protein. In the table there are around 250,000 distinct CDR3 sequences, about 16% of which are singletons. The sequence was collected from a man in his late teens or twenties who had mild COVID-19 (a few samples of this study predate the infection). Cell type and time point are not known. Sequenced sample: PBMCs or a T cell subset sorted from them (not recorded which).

CDR3 DNA sequence: TGTGCCACCCTCCTGGTGCCCCTCGCTGGGGCCAACGTCCTGACTTTC. Amino acid sequence: CATLLVPLAGANVLTF. The gene calls are TRBV2 and TRBJ2-6; D is ambiguous. The CDR3 runs to 16 residues. Germline CDR1 reads SNHLY; CDR2 reads FYNNEI. Trimming shortened V by 10 bases and J by 2 bases, and 18 bases separated the two germline ends.